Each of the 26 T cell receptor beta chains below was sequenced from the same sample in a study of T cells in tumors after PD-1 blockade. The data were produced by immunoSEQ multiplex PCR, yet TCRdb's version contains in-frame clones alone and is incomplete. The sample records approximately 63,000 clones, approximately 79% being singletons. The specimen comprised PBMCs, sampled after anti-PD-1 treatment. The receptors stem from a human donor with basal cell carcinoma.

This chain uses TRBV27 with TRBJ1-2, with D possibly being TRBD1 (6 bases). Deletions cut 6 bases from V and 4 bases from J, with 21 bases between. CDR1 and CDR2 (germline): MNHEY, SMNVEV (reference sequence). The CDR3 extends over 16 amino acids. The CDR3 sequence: CASSPTGGFQSYGYTF. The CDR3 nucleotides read TGTGCCAGCAGCCCGACCGGGGGCTTTCAATCCTATGGCTACACCTTC.

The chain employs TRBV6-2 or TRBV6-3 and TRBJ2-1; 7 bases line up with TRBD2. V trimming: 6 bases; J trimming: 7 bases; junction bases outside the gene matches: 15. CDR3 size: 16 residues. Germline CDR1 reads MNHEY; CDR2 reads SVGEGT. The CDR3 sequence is CASSPHTLAAGNEQFF. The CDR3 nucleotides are TGTGCCAGCAGCCCCCACACTCTAGCAGCGGGGAATGAGCAGTTCTTC.

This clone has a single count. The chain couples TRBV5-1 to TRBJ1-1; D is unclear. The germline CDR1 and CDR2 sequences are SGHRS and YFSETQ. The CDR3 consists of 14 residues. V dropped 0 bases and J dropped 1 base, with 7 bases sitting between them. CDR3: CASSLEGENTEAFF. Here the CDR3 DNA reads TGCGCCAGCAGCTTGGAGGGAGAGAACACTGAAGCTTTCTTT. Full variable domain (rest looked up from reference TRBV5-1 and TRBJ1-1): KAGVTQTPRYLIKTRGQQVTLSCSPISGHRSVSWYQQTPGQGLQFLFEYFSETQRNKGNFPGRFSGRQFSNSRSEMNVSTLELGDSALYLCASSLEGENTEAFFGQGTRLTVV.

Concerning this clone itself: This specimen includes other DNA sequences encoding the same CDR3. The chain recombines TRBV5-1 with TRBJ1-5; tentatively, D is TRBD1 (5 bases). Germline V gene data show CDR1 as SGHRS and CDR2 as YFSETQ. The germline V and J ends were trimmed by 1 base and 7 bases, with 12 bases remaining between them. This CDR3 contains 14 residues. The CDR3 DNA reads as TGCGCCAGCAGCTTGTCTGGGACGGGACAGCCCCAGCATTTT. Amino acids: CASSLSGTGQPQHF.

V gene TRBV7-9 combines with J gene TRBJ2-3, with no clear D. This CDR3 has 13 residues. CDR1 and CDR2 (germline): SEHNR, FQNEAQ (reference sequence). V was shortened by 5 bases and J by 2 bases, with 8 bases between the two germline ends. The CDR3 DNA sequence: TGTGCCAGCAGCCCTGGGAACACAGATACGCAGTATTTT. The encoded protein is CASSPGNTDTQYF.

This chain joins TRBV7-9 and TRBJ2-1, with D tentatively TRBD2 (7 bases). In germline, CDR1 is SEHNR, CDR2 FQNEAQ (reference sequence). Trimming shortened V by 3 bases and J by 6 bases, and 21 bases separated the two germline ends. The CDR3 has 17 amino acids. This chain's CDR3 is CASSLRDGGGAANEQFF. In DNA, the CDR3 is TGTGCCAGCAGCTTGCGCGACGGTGGGGGGGCCGCCAATGAGCAGTTCTTC. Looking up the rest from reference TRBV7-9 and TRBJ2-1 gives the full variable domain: DTGVSQNPRHKITKRGQNVTFRCDPISEHNRLYWYRQTLGQGPEFLTYFQNEAQLEKSRLLSDRFSAERPKGSFSTLEIQRTEQGDSAMYLCASSLRDGGGAANEQFFGPGTRLTVL.

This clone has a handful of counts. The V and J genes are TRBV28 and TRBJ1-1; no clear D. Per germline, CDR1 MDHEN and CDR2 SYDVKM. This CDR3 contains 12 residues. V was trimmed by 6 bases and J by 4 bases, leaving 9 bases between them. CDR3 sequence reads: CASRRLPTEAFF. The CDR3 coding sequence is TGTGCCAGCAGACGATTACCCACTGAAGCTTTCTTT.

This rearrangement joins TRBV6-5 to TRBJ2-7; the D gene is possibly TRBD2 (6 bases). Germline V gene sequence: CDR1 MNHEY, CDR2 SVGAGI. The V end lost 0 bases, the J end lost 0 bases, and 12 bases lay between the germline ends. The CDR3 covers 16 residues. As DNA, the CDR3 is TGTGCCAGCAGTTACTCAGGCGGGACTTCCTCCTACGAGCAGTACTTC. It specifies CASSYSGGTSSYEQYF.

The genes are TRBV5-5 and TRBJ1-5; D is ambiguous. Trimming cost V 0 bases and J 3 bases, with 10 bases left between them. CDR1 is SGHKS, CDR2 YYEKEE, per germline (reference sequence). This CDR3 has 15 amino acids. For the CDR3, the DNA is TGTGCCAGCAGCTTGGAGGGAAACCTCAATCAGCCCCAGCATTTT. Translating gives CASSLEGNLNQPQHF.

This CDR3 reads CASVQGRNTEAFF. The CDR3 bases are TGTGCCAGCGTACAGGGGAGGAACACTGAAGCTTTCTTT. The chain carries TRBV2 and TRBJ1-1; 7 bases line up with TRBD1. The CDR3 runs 13 residues. Germline assignment: CDR1 SNHLY and CDR2 FYNNEI. The trim removed 8 bases at V and 1 base at J, leaving 4 bases unmatched.

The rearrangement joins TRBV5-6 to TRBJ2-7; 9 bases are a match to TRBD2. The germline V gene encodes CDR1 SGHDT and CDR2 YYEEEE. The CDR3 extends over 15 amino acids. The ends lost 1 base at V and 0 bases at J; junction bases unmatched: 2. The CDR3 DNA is TGTGCCAGCAGCTTGTTAGCGGGGGTCTCCTACGAGCAGTACTTC. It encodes CASSLLAGVSYEQYF.

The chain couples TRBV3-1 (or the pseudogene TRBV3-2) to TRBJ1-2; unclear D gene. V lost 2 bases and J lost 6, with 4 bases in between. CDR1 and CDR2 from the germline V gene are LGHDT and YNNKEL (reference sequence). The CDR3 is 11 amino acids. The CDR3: CASSQRDGYTF. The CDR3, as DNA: TGTGCCAGCAGCCAAAGGGATGGCTACACCTTC.

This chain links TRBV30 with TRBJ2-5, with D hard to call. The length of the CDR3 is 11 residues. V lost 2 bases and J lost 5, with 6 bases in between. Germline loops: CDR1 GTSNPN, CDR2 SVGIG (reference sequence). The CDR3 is CAWSPQETQYF. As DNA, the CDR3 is TGTGCCTGGAGTCCCCAGGAGACCCAGTACTTC.

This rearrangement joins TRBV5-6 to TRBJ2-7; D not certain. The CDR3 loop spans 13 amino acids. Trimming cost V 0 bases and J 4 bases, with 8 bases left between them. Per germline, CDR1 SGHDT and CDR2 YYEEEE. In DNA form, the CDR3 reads TGTGCCAGCAGCTTGGGGGTTGGGTACGAGCAGTACTTC. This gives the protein CASSLGVGYEQYF. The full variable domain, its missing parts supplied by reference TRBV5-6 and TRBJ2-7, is DAGVTQSPTHLIKTRGQQVTLRCSPKSGHDTVSWYQQALGQGPQFIFQYYEEEERQRGNFPDRFSGHQFPNYSSELNVNALLLGDSALYLCASSLGVGYEQYFGPGTRLTVT.

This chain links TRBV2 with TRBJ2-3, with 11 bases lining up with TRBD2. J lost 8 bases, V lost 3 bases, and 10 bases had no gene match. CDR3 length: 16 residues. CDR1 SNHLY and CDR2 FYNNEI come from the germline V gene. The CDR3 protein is CASSDPSGGPPGTQYF. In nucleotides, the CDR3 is TGTGCCAGCAGTGATCCTAGCGGGGGGCCCCCCGGTACGCAGTATTTT.

The CDR3 sequence is CASNDPWTGELFF. As DNA, the CDR3 is TGTGCCAGCAACGACCCGTGGACCGGGGAGCTGTTTTTT. J is TRBJ2-2 and V is TRBV12-3 or TRBV12-4; D gene uncertain. This CDR3 region has 13 residues. The germline V and J ends were trimmed by 7 bases and 5 bases, with 11 bases remaining between them.

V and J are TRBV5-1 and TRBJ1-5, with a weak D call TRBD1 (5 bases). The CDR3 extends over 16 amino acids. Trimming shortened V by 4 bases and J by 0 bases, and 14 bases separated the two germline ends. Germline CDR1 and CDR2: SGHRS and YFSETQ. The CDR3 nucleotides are TGCGCCAGCAGCCTCGGTTGGGACCCTAGCAATCAGCCCCAGCATTTT. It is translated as CASSLGWDPSNQPQHF.

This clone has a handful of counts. CDR3 in DNA: TGTGCCAGCGGAACTAGACGGTGGGAATCCGGGGAGCTGTTTTTT. Translated, it gives CASGTRRWESGELFF. The chain joins TRBV6-5 to TRBJ2-2, with a possible D match to TRBD2 (5 bases). Trimming took 8 bases from V and 6 from J, leaving 19 bases between them. The germline CDR1 and CDR2 sequences are MNHEY and SVGAGI. This CDR3 contains 15 residues.

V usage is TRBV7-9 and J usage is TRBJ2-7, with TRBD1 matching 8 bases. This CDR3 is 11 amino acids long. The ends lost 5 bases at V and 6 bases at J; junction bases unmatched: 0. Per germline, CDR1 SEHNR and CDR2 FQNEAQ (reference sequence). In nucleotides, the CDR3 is TGTGCCAGCAGCACAGGGGGCGAGCAGTACTTC. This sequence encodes CASSTGGEQYF.

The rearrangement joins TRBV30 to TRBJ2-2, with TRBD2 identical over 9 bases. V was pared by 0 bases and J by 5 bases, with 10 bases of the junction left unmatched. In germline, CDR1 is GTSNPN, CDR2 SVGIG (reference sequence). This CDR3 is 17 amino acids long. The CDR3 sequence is CAWSVALAGRKTGELFF. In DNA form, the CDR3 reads TGTGCCTGGAGTGTAGCCCTAGCGGGGAGAAAAACCGGGGAGCTGTTTTTT. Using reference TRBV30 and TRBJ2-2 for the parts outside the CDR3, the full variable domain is SQTIHQWPATLVQPVGSPLSLECTVEGTSNPNLYWYRQAAGRGLQLLFYSVGIGQISSEVPQNLSASRPQDRQFILSSKKLLLSDSGFYLCAWSVALAGRKTGELFFGEGSRLTVL.

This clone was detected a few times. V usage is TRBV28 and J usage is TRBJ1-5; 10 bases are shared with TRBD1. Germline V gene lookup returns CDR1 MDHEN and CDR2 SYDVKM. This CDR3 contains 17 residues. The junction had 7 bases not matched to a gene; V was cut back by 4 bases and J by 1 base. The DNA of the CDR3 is TGTGCCAGCAGTTCCCCCCGGACAGGGGGGAGCAATCAGCCCCAGCATTTT. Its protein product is CASSSPRTGGSNQPQHF.

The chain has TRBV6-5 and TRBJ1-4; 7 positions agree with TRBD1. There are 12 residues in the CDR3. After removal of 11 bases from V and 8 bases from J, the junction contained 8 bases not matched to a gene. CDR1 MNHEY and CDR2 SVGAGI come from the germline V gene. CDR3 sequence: CAALTGWEKLFF. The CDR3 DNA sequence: TGTGCCGCGCTGACAGGGTGGGAAAAACTGTTTTTT.

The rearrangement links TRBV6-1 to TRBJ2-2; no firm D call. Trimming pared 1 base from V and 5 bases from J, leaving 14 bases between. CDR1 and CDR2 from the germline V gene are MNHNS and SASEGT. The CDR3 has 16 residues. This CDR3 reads CASSEGMGRSTGELFF. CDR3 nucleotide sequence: TGTGCCAGCAGTGAAGGGATGGGAAGGAGTACCGGGGAGCTGTTTTTT.

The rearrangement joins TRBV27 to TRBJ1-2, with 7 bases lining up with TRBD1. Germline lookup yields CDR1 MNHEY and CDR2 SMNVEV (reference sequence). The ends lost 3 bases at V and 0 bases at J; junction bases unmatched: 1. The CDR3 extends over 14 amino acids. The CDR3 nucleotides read TGTGCCAGCAGTTTTGACAGGGCTAACTATGGCTACACCTTC. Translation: CASSFDRANYGYTF.

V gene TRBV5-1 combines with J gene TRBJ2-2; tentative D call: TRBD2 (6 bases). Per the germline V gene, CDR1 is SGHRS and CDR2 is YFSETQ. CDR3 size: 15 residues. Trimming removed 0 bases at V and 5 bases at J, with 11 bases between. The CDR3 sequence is CASSLGGERTGELFF. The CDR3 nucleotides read TGCGCCAGCAGCTTGGGGGGGGAAAGGACCGGGGAGCTGTTTTTT.

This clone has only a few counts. The CDR3 loop is CASSQEGAAYNSPLHF. Here the CDR3 DNA reads TGCGCCAGCAGCCAAGAGGGGGCGGCCTATAATTCACCCCTCCACTTT. The chain recombines TRBV4-1 with TRBJ1-6; tentative D call: TRBD1 (6 bases). Trimming pared 0 bases from V and 2 bases from J, leaving 8 bases between. The CDR3 loop spans 16 amino acids. In germline, CDR1 is MGHRA, CDR2 YSYEKL.